Sequencing of this T cell receptor (beta chain) was carried out in a study of post-analysis software for immune sequencing data. Whole-study findings and limits: TRBV5-6, TRBV5-1 and TRBV20-1 were among roughly 5 TRBV segments more frequent in patients than controls. F measure grouped same-batch samples tightly together. Controls' normalized Chao1 diversity significantly exceeded that of multiple sclerosis patients.

This clonotype was seen just once. Its antigen is not known. There are 13 residues in the CDR3. V lost 6 bases and J lost 3; bases outside the gene matches: 2. CDR1 is ENHRY and CDR2 is SYGVKD in the germline V gene. Built from TCR beta cDNA, the libraries had unique molecular identifiers in them. With about 0.85 to 10 million T cells as the source, a few hundred thousand cDNA molecules resulted. TCRdb fed the PCR reads into MiXCR, producing one record per CDR3 protein. The data contain around 770,000 distinct CDR3 sequences, around 46% of them singletons. The chain employs TRBV10-3 and TRBJ1-2, with 9 nucleotides matching TRBD1. This clonotype was obtained from a girl between 10 and 17 years old with multiple sclerosis. Sequenced: blood. The CDR3: CAIRGDRDYGYTF. Here the CDR3 DNA reads TGTGCCATCAGGGGGGACAGGGACTATGGCTACACCTTC.